This T cell receptor beta chain was retrieved from a study of shared clonotypes between healthy human individuals. The V gene's germline CDR1 is SGHTA and CDR2 FQGTGA. V lost 6 bases and J 4 bases, leaving 15 bases between the germline ends. This CDR3 contains 15 residues. The donor cohort consisted entirely of Caucasian adults residing in Nashville, Tennessee. A CD45RA-negative memory subset and a CD45RA+ naive subset were separated from the CD4+ cells. With respect to this clone: The antigen is undetermined.

Findings and limits, study-wide: Sorted-subset sequencing was shown by rarefaction to be incomplete despite large depth.

Produced via immunoSEQ multiplex PCR; TCRdb's table is partial and in-frame only. The sample holds fewer than 1.6 million clones, about 98.5% seen once. The receptor's source is a young man in good health. The V gene is TRBV7-3, the J gene TRBJ2-2, with no clear D. Sample: naive CD4+ T cells sorted from blood. The subset here: CD45RA+ positively selected. CDR3 sequence: CASSPSRAFTGELFF. In DNA, the CDR3 is TGTGCCAGCAGTCCCAGTAGGGCCTTCACCGGGGAGCTGTTTTTT.